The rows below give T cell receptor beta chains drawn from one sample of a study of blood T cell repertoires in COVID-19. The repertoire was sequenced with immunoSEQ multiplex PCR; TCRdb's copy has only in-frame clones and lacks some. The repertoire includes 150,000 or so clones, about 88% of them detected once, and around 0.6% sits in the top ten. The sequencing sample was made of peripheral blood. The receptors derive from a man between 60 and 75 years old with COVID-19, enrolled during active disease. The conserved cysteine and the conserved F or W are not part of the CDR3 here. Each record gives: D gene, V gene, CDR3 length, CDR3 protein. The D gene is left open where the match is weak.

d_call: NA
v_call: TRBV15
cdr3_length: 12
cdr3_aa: ATSSGLSGNTIY

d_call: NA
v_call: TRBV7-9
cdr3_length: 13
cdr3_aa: ASRQGGSGNQPQH

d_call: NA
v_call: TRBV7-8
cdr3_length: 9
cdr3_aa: ASSHTHGYT

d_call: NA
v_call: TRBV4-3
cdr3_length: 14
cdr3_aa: ASSQDFGVGNEKLF

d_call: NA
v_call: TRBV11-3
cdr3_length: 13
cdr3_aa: ASSFRWEAYNEQF

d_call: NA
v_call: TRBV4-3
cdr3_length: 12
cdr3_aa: ASSQDFSNSPLH

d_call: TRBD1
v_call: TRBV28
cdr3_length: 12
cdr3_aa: ASIRGLYNQPQH

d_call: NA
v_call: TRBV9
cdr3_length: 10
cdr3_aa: ASSRLTGELF

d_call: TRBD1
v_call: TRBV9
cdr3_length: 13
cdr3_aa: ASSVDTGAGTEAF

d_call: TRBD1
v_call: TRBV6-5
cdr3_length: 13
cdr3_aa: ASSPGQGGRNTIY

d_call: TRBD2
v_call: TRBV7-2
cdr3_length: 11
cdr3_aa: ASLTGGSYEQY

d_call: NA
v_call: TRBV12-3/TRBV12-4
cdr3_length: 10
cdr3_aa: ASSSRWTEAF

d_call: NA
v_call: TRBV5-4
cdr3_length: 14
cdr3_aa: ASSSGTIYSYYEQY

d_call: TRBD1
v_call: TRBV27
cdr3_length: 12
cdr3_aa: ASRPTGGPYEQY

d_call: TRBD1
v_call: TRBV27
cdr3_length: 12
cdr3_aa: ASSGGTANTEAF

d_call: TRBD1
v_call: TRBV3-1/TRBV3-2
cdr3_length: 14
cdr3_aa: ASSQKITGASETQY

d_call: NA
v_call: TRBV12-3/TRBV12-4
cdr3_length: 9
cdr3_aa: ASSRRGEQY

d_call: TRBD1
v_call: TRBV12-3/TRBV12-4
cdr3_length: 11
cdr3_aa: ASRLQGEDGYT

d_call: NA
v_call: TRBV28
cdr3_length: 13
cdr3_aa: ASSTPTGSNQPQH

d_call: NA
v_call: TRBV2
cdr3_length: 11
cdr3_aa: ASSQTGLETQY

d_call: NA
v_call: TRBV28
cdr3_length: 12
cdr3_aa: ASSLFTTNEKLF

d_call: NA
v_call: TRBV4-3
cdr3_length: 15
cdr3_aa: ASSQLSVGTSTGELF

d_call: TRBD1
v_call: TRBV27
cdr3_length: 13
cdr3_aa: ASTKQQGSNSPLH

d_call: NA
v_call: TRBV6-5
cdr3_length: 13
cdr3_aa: ASRRGGTYQNEQF

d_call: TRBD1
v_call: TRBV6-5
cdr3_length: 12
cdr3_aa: ASGGQGADQPQH

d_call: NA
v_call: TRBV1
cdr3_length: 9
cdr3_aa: TSRSGCGYT

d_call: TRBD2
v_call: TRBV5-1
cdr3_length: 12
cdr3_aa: ASSIGGGPDTQY

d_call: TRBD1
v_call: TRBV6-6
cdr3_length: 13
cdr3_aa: ASSTETGYNYGYT

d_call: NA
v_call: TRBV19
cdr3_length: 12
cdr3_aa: ASSAPGRTDTQY

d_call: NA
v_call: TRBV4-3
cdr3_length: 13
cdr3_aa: ASSQERDNSYEQY

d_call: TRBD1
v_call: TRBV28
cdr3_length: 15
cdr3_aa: ASSLGQGSQGNQPQH

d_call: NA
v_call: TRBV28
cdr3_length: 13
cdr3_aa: ASSTPDSLGNTIY

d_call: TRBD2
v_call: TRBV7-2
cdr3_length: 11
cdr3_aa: ASSFRTSGEQF

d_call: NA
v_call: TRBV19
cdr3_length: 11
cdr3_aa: ASSTTSTDTQY

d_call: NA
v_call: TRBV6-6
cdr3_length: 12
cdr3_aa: ASTKMGGVTEAF

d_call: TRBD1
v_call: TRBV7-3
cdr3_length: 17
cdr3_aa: ASSRMRIGQGTSTDTQY

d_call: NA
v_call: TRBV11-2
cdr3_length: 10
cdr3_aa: ASSSYSGTIY

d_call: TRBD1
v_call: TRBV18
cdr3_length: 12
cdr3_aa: ASYGDSPNEKLF

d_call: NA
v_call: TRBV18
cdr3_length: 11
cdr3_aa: ASSPSRGDGYT

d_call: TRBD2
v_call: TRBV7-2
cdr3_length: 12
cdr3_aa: ASSLDGTSGKQF

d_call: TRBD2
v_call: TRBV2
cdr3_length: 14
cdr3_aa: ASSENSGVRTGELF

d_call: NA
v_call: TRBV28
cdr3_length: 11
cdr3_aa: ASSLGSNYGYT

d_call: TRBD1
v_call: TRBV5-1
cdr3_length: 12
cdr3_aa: ASSRGTGEAEAF

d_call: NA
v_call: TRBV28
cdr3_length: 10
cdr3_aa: AITPRQGPLH

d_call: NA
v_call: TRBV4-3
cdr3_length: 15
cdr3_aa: ASSQDSRASMRYGYT

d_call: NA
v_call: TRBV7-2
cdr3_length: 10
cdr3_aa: ASSLGPETQY

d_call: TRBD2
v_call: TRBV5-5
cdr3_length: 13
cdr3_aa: ASSLDLAGTDTQY

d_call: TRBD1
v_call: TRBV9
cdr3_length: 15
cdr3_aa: ASSVGDRGPANSPLH

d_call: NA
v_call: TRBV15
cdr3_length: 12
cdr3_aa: ATSRQGTTDTQY

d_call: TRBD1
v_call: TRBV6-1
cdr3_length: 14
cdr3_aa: ASSGGWTGGGYGYT

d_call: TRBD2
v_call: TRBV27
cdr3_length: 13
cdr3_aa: ASSPTRDRGDAQY

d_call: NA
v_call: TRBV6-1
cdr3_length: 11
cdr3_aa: ASSEATNYGYT

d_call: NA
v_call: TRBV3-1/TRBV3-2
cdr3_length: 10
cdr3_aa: ASSQDSPVQY